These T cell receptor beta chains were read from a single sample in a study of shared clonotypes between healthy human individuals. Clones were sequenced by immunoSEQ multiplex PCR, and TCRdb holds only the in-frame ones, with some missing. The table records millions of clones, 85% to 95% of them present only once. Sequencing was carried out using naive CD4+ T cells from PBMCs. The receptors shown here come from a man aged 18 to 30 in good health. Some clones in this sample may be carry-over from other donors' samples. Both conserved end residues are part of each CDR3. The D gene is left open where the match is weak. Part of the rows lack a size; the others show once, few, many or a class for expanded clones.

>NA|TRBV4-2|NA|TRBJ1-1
CASSQEKRTWTADTEAFF
TGTGCCAGCAGCCAAGAAAAAAGAACGTGGACCGCGGACACTGAAGCTTTCTTT
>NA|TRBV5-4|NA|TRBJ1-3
CASSYRGIDTIYF
TGTGCCAGCAGCTATAGGGGGATCGACACCATATATTTT
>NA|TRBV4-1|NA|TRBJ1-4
CASSQVGGGGEKLFF
TGCGCCAGCAGCCAAGTCGGGGGTGGGGGTGAAAAACTGTTTTTT
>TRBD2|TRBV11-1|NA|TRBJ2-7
CASSLPAGSYEQYF
TGTGCCAGCAGCTTACCAGCGGGGTCCTACGAGCAGTACTTC
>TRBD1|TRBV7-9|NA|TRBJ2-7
CASSSTGTGITYEQYF
TGTGCCAGCAGCTCCACCGGGACAGGGATCACCTACGAGCAGTACTTC
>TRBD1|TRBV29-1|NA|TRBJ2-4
CSVLDTGGPAENIQYF
TGCAGCGTCTTAGATACAGGGGGCCCTGCTGAAAACATTCAGTACTTC
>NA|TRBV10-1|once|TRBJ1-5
CASSDSGQPQHF
TGCGCCAGCAGTGATTCAGGGCAGCCCCAGCATTTT
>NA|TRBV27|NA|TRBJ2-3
CASSLNRDSDTQYF
TGTGCCAGCAGTTTAAACAGGGATTCAGATACGCAGTATTTT
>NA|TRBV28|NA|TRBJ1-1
CASSEARRNVAFF
TGTGCCAGCAGTGAAGCGAGGCGTAATGTGGCTTTCTTT
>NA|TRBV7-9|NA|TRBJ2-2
CASSLGLNTGELFF
TGTGCCAGCAGCTTAGGACTCAACACCGGGGAGCTGTTTTTT
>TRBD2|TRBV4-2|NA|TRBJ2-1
CASSAGAGGNTYNEQFF
TGTGCCAGCAGCGCCGGAGCGGGAGGGAATACCTACAATGAGCAGTTCTTC
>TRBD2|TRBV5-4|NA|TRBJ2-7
CASSLRGVAWYEQYF
TGTGCCAGCAGCTTGCGGGGGGTAGCTTGGTACGAGCAGTACTTC
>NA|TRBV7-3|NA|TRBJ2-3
CASSLTGADTQYF
TGTGCCAGCAGCTTGACGGGGGCAGATACGCAGTATTTT
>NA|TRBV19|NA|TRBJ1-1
CASHTMAANTEAFF
TGTGCCAGTCATACCATGGCGGCGAACACTGAAGCTTTCTTT
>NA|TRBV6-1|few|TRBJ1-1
CASRLTNTEAFF
TGTGCCAGCAGGCTCACAAATACTGAAGCTTTCTTT
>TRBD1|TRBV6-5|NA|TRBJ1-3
CASSFLDRVRNTIYF
TGTGCCAGCAGTTTCCTGGACAGGGTACGAAACACCATATATTTT
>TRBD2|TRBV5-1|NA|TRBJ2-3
CASSSLAGARTDTQYF
TGCGCCAGCAGCTCTCTAGCGGGAGCGCGAACAGATACGCAGTATTTT
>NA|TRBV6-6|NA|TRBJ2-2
CASRRPGTFGGELFF
TGTGCCAGCCGGAGGCCAGGGACTTTTGGCGGGGAGCTGTTTTTT
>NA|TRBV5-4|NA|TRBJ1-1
CASSLGRANTEAFF
TGTGCCAGCAGCTTGGGACGGGCAAACACTGAAGCTTTCTTT
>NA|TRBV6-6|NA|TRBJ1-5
CASSYPLGNQPQHF
TGTGCCAGCAGTTACCCATTGGGTAATCAGCCCCAGCATTTT
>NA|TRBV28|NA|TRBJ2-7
CASSLRLSYEQYF
TGTGCCAGCAGTTTGCGACTCAGCTACGAGCAGTACTTC
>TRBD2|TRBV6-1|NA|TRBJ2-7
CASSSLSGRANEQYF
TGTGCCAGCAGTTCCCTTAGCGGGAGGGCCAACGAGCAGTACTTC
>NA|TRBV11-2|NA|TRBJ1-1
CASSSSHRNTEAFF
TGTGCCAGCAGCTCGTCCCACAGAAACACTGAAGCTTTCTTT
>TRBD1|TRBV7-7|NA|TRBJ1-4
CASSPRTGLNEKLFF
TGTGCCAGCAGCCCCCGGACAGGGCTTAATGAAAAACTGTTTTTT
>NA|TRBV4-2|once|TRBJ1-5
CASSQGPGREQPQHF
TGTGCCAGCAGCCAAGGACCAGGGCGGGAACAGCCCCAGCATTTT
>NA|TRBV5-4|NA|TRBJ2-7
CASIGDTSYEQYF
TGTGCCAGCATCGGGGACACCTCCTACGAGCAGTACTTC
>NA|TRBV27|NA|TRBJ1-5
CASSFRGSNQPQHF
TGTGCCAGCAGTTTTAGAGGTAGCAATCAGCCCCAGCATTTT
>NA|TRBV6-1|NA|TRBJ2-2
CASSLQNTGELFF
TGTGCCAGCAGCCTTCAAAACACCGGGGAGCTGTTTTTT
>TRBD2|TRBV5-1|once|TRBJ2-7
CASSWGSSGSYEQYF
TGCGCCAGCAGCTGGGGGTCTAGCGGGAGCTACGAGCAGTACTTC
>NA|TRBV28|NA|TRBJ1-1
CASSSSGRNTEAFF
TGTGCCAGCAGTTCCTCCGGACGGAACACTGAAGCTTTCTTT
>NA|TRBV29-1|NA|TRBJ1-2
CSVTNSGTVYGYTF
TGCAGCGTTACCAACTCCGGGACCGTCTATGGCTACACCTTC
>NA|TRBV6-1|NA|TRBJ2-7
CASSEAGYSYEQYF
TGTGCCAGCAGTGAAGCCGGGTACTCCTACGAGCAGTACTTC
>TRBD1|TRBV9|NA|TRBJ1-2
CASSVRQGAIYGYTF
TGTGCCAGCAGCGTTCGACAGGGGGCAATCTATGGCTACACCTTC
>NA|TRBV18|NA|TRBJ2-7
CASSPLASAHEQYF
TGTGCCAGCTCACCCCTGGCTAGTGCCCACGAGCAGTACTTC
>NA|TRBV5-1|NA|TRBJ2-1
CASSLEGRYSARSYNEQFF
TGCGCCAGCAGCTTGGAGGGCAGGTACTCCGCTAGATCCTACAATGAGCAGTTCTTC
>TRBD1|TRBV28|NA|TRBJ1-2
CASTPRDRRNYGYTF
TGTGCCAGCACCCCCCGGGACAGGCGTAACTATGGCTACACCTTC
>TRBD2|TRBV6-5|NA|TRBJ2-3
CASRGLASSTDTQYF
TGTGCCAGCAGGGGACTAGCCTCAAGCACAGATACGCAGTATTTT
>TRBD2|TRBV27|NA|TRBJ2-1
CASRPGGLVHHEQFF
TGTGCCAGCAGGCCGGGAGGGCTAGTTCACCATGAGCAGTTCTTC
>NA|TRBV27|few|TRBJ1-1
CASSFDRANTEAFF
TGTGCCAGCAGTTTCGACCGGGCTAACACTGAAGCTTTCTTT
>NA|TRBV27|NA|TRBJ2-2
CAAGAGRRPGELFF
TGTGCCGCCGGGGCGGGGCGCCGCCCCGGGGAGCTGTTTTTT
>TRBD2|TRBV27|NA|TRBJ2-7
CASSSLGTSGRSYEQYF
TGTGCCAGCAGTTCCCTTGGGACTAGCGGGAGATCCTACGAGCAGTACTTC
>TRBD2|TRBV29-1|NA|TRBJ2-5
CSALLIGREGQETQYF
TGCAGCGCCCTCTTGATCGGGAGGGAGGGCCAAGAGACCCAGTACTTC
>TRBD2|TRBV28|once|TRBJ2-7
CASSSPGLAGAEQYF
TGTGCCAGCAGTTCACCCGGACTAGCGGGAGCCGAGCAGTACTTC
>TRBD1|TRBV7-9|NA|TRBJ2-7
CASSFGTGLYEQYF
TGTGCCAGCAGCTTCGGGACAGGGCTGTACGAGCAGTACTTC
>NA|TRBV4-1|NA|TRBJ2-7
CASSQEGVGRRSYEQYF
TGCGCCAGCAGCCAAGAGGGGGTGGGGCGACGCTCCTACGAGCAGTACTTC